Shown below are 3 T cell receptor beta chains from a single sample sequenced in a study of blood T cell repertoires in COVID-19. The table came from immunoSEQ multiplex PCR; TCRdb's copy has only in-frame clones and leaves some out. The repertoire has some 200,000 clones, roughly 82% of them found once; the top ten carry approximately 12%. Specimen: PBMCs or T cells enriched from blood (not recorded which). Receptors were obtained from a man aged 40-50 years who had recovered from COVID-19.

A few counts support this clone. This chain uses TRBV29-1 with TRBJ1-1, with 8 bases identical to TRBD1. V gave up 8 bases and J gave up 0 bases; unmatched junction bases: 11. The CDR3 runs 15 residues. The germline CDR1 and CDR2 sequences are SQVTM and ANQGSEA. The CDR3 loop reads CSTRQGWGMNTEAFF. The CDR3, as DNA: TGCAGCACAAGACAGGGGTGGGGGATGAACACTGAAGCTTTCTTT.

The gene calls are TRBV4-3 and TRBJ2-3; 9 bases are shared with TRBD2. The CDR3 covers 16 residues. Germline CDR1 is LGHNA and CDR2 is YSLEER. Losses at the gene ends were 3 bases for V and 0 bases for J; bases not matched to a gene: 4. The CDR3 bases are TGCGCCAGCAGCCAGACTAGCGGTACTAGCACAGATACGCAGTATTTT. It is translated as CASSQTSGTSTDTQYF.

This chain joins TRBV18 and TRBJ1-1; D gene ambiguous. With 6 bases removed from V and 1 base from J, the gap between germline ends came to 9 bases. Germline CDR1 reads KGHSH; CDR2 reads LQKENI. This CDR3 region has 13 residues. The CDR3 nucleotides are TGTGCCAGCTCGGGCAGCACGAACACTGAAGCTTTCTTT. Amino acids: CASSGSTNTEAFF.